This T cell receptor (beta chain) was documented in a study of cytomegalovirus exposure and HLA in healthy donors. Both 60 Vbeta primers and 13 Jbeta primers went into the PCR. TCRdb's copy holds only in-frame clones and misses some; the assay was immunoSEQ multiplex PCR. The sample consists of approximately 190,000 clones, approximately 79% of them appearing once. The CDR3 is 16 amino acids. Germline CDR1 and CDR2: SNHLY and FYNNEI. J gave up 0 bases and V 6 bases, and 7 bases lay outside the gene matches. The V and J genes are TRBV2 and TRBJ1-2, with 10 bases fitting TRBD1. Sequencing used PBMCs. This TCR derives from a man aged 35 to 55 in good health and CMV-seropositive. The CDR3 loop reads CASSRQGAGANYGYTF. DNA for the CDR3: TGTGCCAGCAGCCGACAGGGGGCGGGAGCTAACTATGGCTACACCTTC.